This TCR beta chain was observed in a study of OX40 agonist ivuxolimab in advanced cancers. Whole-study context: Every 2 weeks, ivuxolimab was infused into the patients intravenously at between 0.01 and 10 mg/kg.

Some clones are missing from TCRdb's copy, which holds only in-frame ones; the method was immunoSEQ multiplex PCR. The sample records around 25,000 clones, 88% being singletons. The study, taken as a whole, reports: Clonal expansion by week 6 occurred in CD4+ and CD8+ blood T cells (at 0.1 to 3.0 mg/kg).

Trimming pared 4 bases from V and 6 bases from J, leaving 9 bases between. The CDR3 has 13 residues. Germline V CDR1 and CDR2: SEHNR, FQNEAQ (reference sequence). Note on this clone: The antigen is undetermined.

The genes are TRBV7-9 and TRBJ2-2; D is possibly TRBD2 (5 bases). This clonotype originated in an adult with an advanced solid tumor such as melanoma, head and neck, liver or kidney cancer. This material consisted of CD4+ or CD8+ T cells sorted from blood, taken in a trial of the OX40 agonist ivuxolimab. The CDR3 spells CASSSDWSGELFF. CDR3 nucleotide sequence: TGTGCCAGCAGCTCGGACTGGTCCGGGGAGCTGTTTTTT.